The clone carrying this TCR beta chain has at least ten counts. Its antigen is currently unknown. This entry belongs to a study of T-cell memory formation after mild COVID-19. The study, taken as a whole, reports: A subset of responding clones appeared in pre-infection memory, suggesting cross-reactive memory joined. Researchers report contracting CD4+ clones mostly in CM and EM, with CD8+ clones in EMRA.

The CDR3 sequence is 13 residues long. Germline assignment: CDR1 SNHLY and CDR2 FYNNEI. Trimming at V came to 10 bases and at J to 1 base, leaving 2 bases not matched to a gene. The TCR alpha and TCR beta cDNA libraries, bearing sample barcodes and UMIs, were generated by 5'RACE using constant-segment primers. One entry per CDR3 protein results from TCRdb running MiXCR on the 5' RACE reads. The sample consists of about 110,000 distinct CDR3 sequences, over 15% of them appearing once. V gene TRBV2 combines with J gene TRBJ2-3; 10 bases are shared with TRBD1. This TCR derives from an adult woman who had mild COVID-19 (a few samples of this study predate the infection). Cell type and time point are not known. The specimen sequenced was PBMCs or a T cell subset sorted from them (not recorded which). The CDR3 spells CATTGGGTDTQYF. CDR3 DNA sequence: TGTGCCACGACAGGGGGCGGCACAGATACGCAGTATTTT.